The 29 T cell receptor beta chains below were found in one sample sequenced in a study of T cell repertoires in cytomegalovirus infection. TCRdb recomputed calls from the reads with MiXCR, one row per CDR3 protein. The sample carries roughly 280,000 distinct CDR3 sequences, around 20% recorded once. These TCRs' antigens remain unknown. Source: cultured PBMCs, taken from culture after CMV antigen stimulation. The receptors come from a human donor in good health (CMV status not recorded). Some clones in this sample may be carry-over from other donors' samples.

The gene calls are TRBV27 and TRBJ1-1; D unclear. Germline CDR1 is MNHEY and CDR2 is SMNVEV (reference sequence). The CDR3 is 14 amino acids. V was shortened by 0 bases and J by 1 base, with 6 bases between the two germline ends. The DNA for the CDR3 is TGTGCCAGCAGTTTATCGGAATCGAACACTGAAGCTTTCTTT. Translation: CASSLSESNTEAFF.

The rearrangement links TRBV13 to TRBJ2-1; 10 nucleotides match TRBD2. Looked up from germline, CDR1 is PRHDT and CDR2 is FYEKMQ (reference sequence). V lost 1 base to trimming and J lost 4 bases; unmatched junction nucleotides: 7. The CDR3 is 17 amino acids. The DNA for the CDR3 is TGTGCCAGCAGCTTAGAGGGACTAGCGACCCCATACAATGAGCAGTTCTTC. Its protein is CASSLEGLATPYNEQFF.

V and J are TRBV29-1 and TRBJ2-7, with 9 bases matching TRBD1. The CDR3 length is 16 residues. Germline CDR1 is SQVTM and CDR2 is ANQGSEA. V lost 6 bases to trimming and J lost 0 bases; unmatched junction nucleotides: 12. CDR3 amino acids: CSVRGHRGPSSYEQYV. The CDR3 DNA reads as TGCAGCGTACGAGGGCACAGGGGGCCTAGCTCCTACGAGCAGTACGTC.

The V call is TRBV19, the J call TRBJ1-2; no firm D call. This CDR3 has 15 residues. The germline V and J ends were trimmed by 9 bases and 5 bases, with 22 bases remaining between them. From germline, CDR1 is LNHDA and CDR2 SQIVND (reference sequence). CDR3 nucleotides: TGTGCCAGCCAAGCGACGGTGGCGGCTGCGTATGGCTACACCTTC. Residues: CASQATVAAAYGYTF.

This clonotype was seen more than once but under ten times. The V call is TRBV7-9, the J call TRBJ2-3; perhaps TRBD2 as D (6 bases). Germline loops: CDR1 SEHNR, CDR2 FQNEAQ (reference sequence). Trimming took off 1 base at V and 6 bases at J, with 14 bases between the two ends. The CDR3 is 15 residues long. In nucleotides, the CDR3 is TGTGCCAGCAGCTTAGGGGAGACTAGTCGTGATACGCAGTATTTT. Its translation: CASSLGETSRDTQYF. The full variable domain, in which reference TRBV7-9 and TRBJ2-3 provide the parts outside the CDR3, is DTGVSQNPRHKITKRGQNVTFRCDPISEHNRLYWYRQTLGQGPEFLTYFQNEAQLEKSRLLSDRFSAERPKGSFSTLEIQRTEQGDSAMYLCASSLGETSRDTQYFGPGTRLTVL.

This clonotype was seen a handful of times. This chain connects TRBV24-1 to TRBJ2-2; D possibly corresponds to TRBD2 (6 bases). The CDR3 consists of 17 residues. Deletions cut 0 bases from V and 5 bases from J, with 15 bases between. Looked up from germline, CDR1 is KGHDR and CDR2 is SFDVKD. CDR3 loop: CATSDLVIAEGTGELFF. CDR3 nucleotide sequence: TGTGCCACCAGTGATTTGGTAATAGCGGAAGGTACCGGGGAGCTGTTTTTT.

This clonotype was detected ten times or more. CDR3 region: CASSLIQGGGRTDTQYF. The CDR3 DNA reads TGTGCCAGCAGTTTGATCCAGGGTGGCGGCCGCACAGATACGCAGTATTTT. The V and J genes are TRBV12-3 or TRBV12-4 and TRBJ2-3; TRBD1 might be the D (5 bases). This CDR3 region has 17 residues. V lost 3 bases and J 1 base, leaving 17 bases between the germline ends.

A few counts support this clonotype. The chain joins TRBV7-4 to TRBJ1-1, with 9 bases identical to TRBD1. Per the germline V gene, CDR1 is SGHVT and CDR2 is SQSDAQ. The length of the CDR3 is 15 residues. The J segment lost 2 bases and the V segment lost 5 bases, leaving 6 bases of the junction unmatched. CDR3 in DNA: TGTGCCAGCAGCCCCGGGACAGGGAGTAACACTGAAGCTTTCTTT. It specifies CASSPGTGSNTEAFF.

The J gene is TRBJ2-5, the V gene TRBV19; perhaps TRBD1 as D (5 bases). Trimming took 5 bases from V and 5 from J, leaving 12 bases between them. The CDR3 is 13 residues long. CDR1 LNHDA and CDR2 SQIVND come from the germline V gene (reference sequence). The CDR3 reads CASSPQGGETQYF. CDR3 coding DNA: TGTGCCAGTAGTCCCCAGGGTGGTGAGACCCAGTACTTC. The full variable domain, completed using reference TRBV19 and TRBJ2-5, is DGGITQSPKYLFRKEGQNVTLSCEQNLNHDAMYWYRQDPGQGLRLIYYSQIVNDFQKGDIAEGYSVSREKKESFPLTVTSAQKNPTAFYLCASSPQGGETQYFGPGTRLLVL.

This clonotype has ten or more counts. The chain carries TRBV19 and TRBJ2-7, with D possibly being TRBD2 (5 bases). Germline-derived CDR1 and CDR2 are LNHDA and SQIVND (reference sequence). The CDR3 is 15 amino acids. The V gene lost 3 bases and the J gene lost 4 bases, with 16 bases spanning the gap. CDR3 nucleotide sequence: TGTGCCAGTAGTATGCGGGTCGCACCACGGTACGAGCAGTACGTC. Protein: CASSMRVAPRYEQYV.

This rearrangement joins TRBV4-1 to TRBJ2-3; 11 bases align to TRBD2. The CDR3 spans 15 residues. Germline CDR1 is MGHRA and CDR2 is YSYEKL. The V and J ends lost 6 bases and 5 bases, in that order; junction bases with no gene match: 7. CDR3 in amino acids: CASRTGTSGIDTQYF. The CDR3 region has the DNA TGCGCCAGCAGGACCGGGACTAGCGGAATAGATACGCAGTATTTT.

This clonotype turned up a few times. Mismatch with germline at one junction end may stem from a read error. The gene calls are TRBV4-1 and TRBJ2-7, with unresolved D. CDR1 and CDR2 (germline): MGHRA, YSYEKL. The CDR3 is made up of 14 amino acids. CDR3 residues: CASSPARAGVEQYF. CDR3 coding DNA: TGTGCCAGCAGCCCGGCTCGGGCTGGGGTCGAGCAGTACTTC.

This clonotype was observed once. The J gene is TRBJ1-5, the V gene TRBV9; the D gene is possibly TRBD1 (5 bases). V was trimmed by 10 bases and J by 8 bases, leaving 10 bases between them. The germline gives CDR1 SGDLS, CDR2 YYNGEE. The CDR3 contains 10 residues. The CDR3 region is CAPEGKPQHF. In nucleotides, the CDR3 is TGTGCCCCTGAGGGGAAGCCCCAGCATTTT. The full variable domain, with the rest looked up from reference TRBV9 and TRBJ1-5, is DSGVTQTPKHLITATGQRVTLRCSPRSGDLSVYWYQQSLDQGLQFLIQYYNGEERAKGNILERFSAQQFPDLHSELNLSSLELGDSALYFCAPEGKPQHFGDGTRLSIL.

This clonotype has more than one count but fewer than ten. The chain links TRBV20-1 to TRBJ2-7; 8 bases map to TRBD1. V dropped 6 bases and J dropped 7; count of bases not matched to a gene: 11. Germline V CDR1 and CDR2: DFQATT, SNEGSKA (reference sequence). This CDR3 comprises 13 residues. CDR3 protein: CSAPGQAASEQYF. The CDR3 DNA follows: TGCAGTGCCCCGGGACAGGCGGCCTCAGAGCAGTACTTC.

This clonotype occurred many times. The chain couples TRBV7-2 to TRBJ2-7; TRBD1 matches 7 bases. Germline lookup yields CDR1 SGHTA and CDR2 FQGNSA. The junction had 10 bases not matched to a gene; V was cut back by 5 bases and J by 3 bases. The CDR3 runs to 15 residues. This chain's CDR3 is CASSTSGQKDYEQYF. The CDR3 DNA is TGTGCCAGCAGCACGTCGGGACAGAAAGACTACGAGCAGTACTTC.

This clonotype was picked up a small number of times. The J gene is TRBJ1-2, the V gene TRBV27; D is ambiguous. Germline CDR1 MNHEY, CDR2 SMNVEV (reference sequence). Deletions cut 0 bases from V and 4 bases from J, with 9 bases between. The CDR3 consists of 14 residues. The CDR3 protein is CASSLSRVAYGYTF. CDR3 in DNA: TGTGCCAGCAGTTTATCCAGAGTTGCCTATGGCTACACCTTC.

V and J are TRBV4-1 and TRBJ2-2, with 9 bases matching TRBD1. CDR3 length equals 15 residues. Looked up from germline, CDR1 is MGHRA and CDR2 is YSYEKL. V shed 3 bases, J shed 3 bases, and the junction held 2 bases outside the gene matches. The DNA of the CDR3 is TGCGCCAGCAGCCAGGACAGGGGTCACACCGGGGAGCTGTTTTTT. It encodes CASSQDRGHTGELFF.

The chain employs TRBV7-2 and TRBJ2-5; the match to TRBD1 covers 8 bases. The J segment lost 5 bases and the V segment lost 5 bases, leaving 7 bases of the junction unmatched. The germline CDR1 and CDR2 sequences are SGHTA and FQGNSA. The CDR3 has 14 residues. The CDR3 sequence: CASSQTGVVETQYF. The CDR3 region has the DNA TGTGCCAGCAGCCAGACAGGGGTCGTGGAGACCCAGTACTTC.

This clonotype occurred a few times. The chain recombines TRBV20-1 with TRBJ2-1; D possibly corresponds to TRBD2 (7 bases). The ends were cut back, 4 bases at V and 8 bases at J, with 15 bases in the middle. CDR1 DFQATT and CDR2 SNEGSKA come from the germline V gene (reference sequence). This CDR3 region has 13 residues. This chain's CDR3 is CSANLQGRDEQFF. The CDR3 DNA follows: TGCAGTGCTAATTTGCAGGGGAGGGATGAGCAGTTCTTC.

This clonotype was detected ten times or more. The chain carries TRBV12-3 or TRBV12-4 and TRBJ1-1; 8 nucleotides match TRBD1. V lost 4 bases, J lost 5 bases, and 12 bases stayed unmatched. This CDR3 has 16 amino acids. Written as DNA, the CDR3 is TGTGCCAGCAGTTCTTGGCAGGGGGCCGTTGTGACTGAAGCTTTCTTT. Its protein product is CASSSWQGAVVTEAFF.

This clonotype was recorded at least ten times. This chain joins TRBV6-2 or TRBV6-3 and TRBJ2-7, with D tentatively TRBD2 (5 bases). This CDR3 has 14 residues. CDR1 is MNHEY and CDR2 is SVGEGT in the germline V gene. Trimming left V 2 bases short and J 3 bases short, with 11 bases between. The CDR3 here is CASSYRVGGYEQYV. The CDR3 DNA is TGTGCCAGCAGTTACAGGGTCGGAGGCTACGAGCAGTACGTC.

J is TRBJ2-1 and V is TRBV11-2, with D possibly being TRBD2 (6 bases). The CDR3 length is 16 residues. Germline V CDR1 and CDR2: SGHAT, FQNNGV. The ends were cut back, 3 bases at V and 1 base at J, with 13 bases in the middle. This CDR3 reads CASSFDGGRSYNEQFF. As DNA, the CDR3 is TGTGCCAGCAGCTTTGATGGTGGGAGGTCCTACAATGAGCAGTTCTTC.

A few counts support this clonotype. V and J are TRBV19 and TRBJ2-1, with D unresolved. This CDR3 has 14 amino acids. Trimming removed 5 bases from V and 6 bases from J, with 14 bases in between. CDR1 and CDR2 from the germline V gene are LNHDA and SQIVND (reference sequence). The DNA of the CDR3 is TGTGCCAGTAGTCCCCTGAATTACGGCAATGAGCAGTTCTTC. Amino acids: CASSPLNYGNEQFF.

This clonotype was picked up many times. The chain carries TRBV12-3 or TRBV12-4 and TRBJ1-5, with D hard to call. This CDR3 region has 14 residues. V lost 5 bases and J 7 bases, leaving 15 bases between the germline ends. CDR3: CASSPPPGTQPQHF. The CDR3 DNA reads as TGTGCCAGCAGTCCCCCCCCGGGTACCCAGCCCCAGCATTTT.

This clonotype has ten or more counts. This chain joins TRBV7-6 and TRBJ2-1; the match to TRBD1 covers 7 bases. CDR3 size: 16 residues. Germline-derived CDR1 and CDR2 are SGHVS and FNYEAQ. V was pared by 5 bases and J by 6 bases, with 13 bases of the junction left unmatched. The CDR3 region has the DNA TGTGCCAGCAGCCCGTCGACAGGGTTCTCACCCAATGAGCAGTTCTTC. Translating it yields CASSPSTGFSPNEQFF.

This clonotype was observed many times. This chain connects TRBV7-8 to TRBJ1-5; 7 bases match TRBD1. This CDR3 is built from 17 residues. The germline V gene has CDR1 SGHVS and CDR2 FQNEAQ. Trimming cost V 1 base and J 5 bases; bases outside gene matches: 11. The CDR3 sequence: CASSLEGWDSGYQPQHF. Written as DNA, the CDR3 is TGTGCCAGCAGCTTAGAAGGTTGGGACAGCGGTTATCAGCCCCAGCATTTT. Using reference TRBV7-8 and TRBJ1-5 for the parts outside the CDR3, the full variable domain is GAGVSQSPRYKVAKRGQDVALRCDPISGHVSLFWYQQALGQGPEFLTYFQNEAQLDKSGLPSDRFFAERPEGSVSTLKIQRTQQEDSAVYLCASSLEGWDSGYQPQHFGDGTRLSIL.

This chain links TRBV20-1 with TRBJ1-5; 9 bases are a match to TRBD1. The CDR3 is 18 amino acids. The V and J ends lost 2 bases and 0 bases, in that order; junction bases with no gene match: 11. In germline, CDR1 is DFQATT, CDR2 SNEGSKA (reference sequence). CDR3 loop: CSARLPGGTGNSNQPQHF. DNA for the CDR3: TGCAGTGCTAGACTGCCGGGCGGGACAGGGAATAGCAATCAGCCCCAGCATTTT.

This clonotype was found a few times. The chain carries TRBV29-1 and TRBJ1-2; unclear D gene. Looked up from germline, CDR1 is SQVTM and CDR2 is ANQGSEA. V was trimmed by 4 bases and J by 7 bases, leaving 19 bases between them. The CDR3 runs 14 residues. The CDR3 sequence: CSVVPLSLSFGYTF. CDR3 in DNA: TGCAGCGTTGTTCCGCTGTCCCTCTCGTTTGGCTACACCTTC.

The chain combines TRBV7-9 with TRBJ1-1, with 7 bases identical to TRBD1. Germline-derived CDR1 and CDR2 are SEHNR and FQNEAQ (reference sequence). The CDR3 totals 13 residues. The V gene end was trimmed by 1 base and the J gene end by 4 bases; junction bases not matched to a gene: 0. CDR3 DNA: TGTGCCAGCAGCTTAGAGGGGGCCACTGAAGCTTTCTTT. Translation gives CASSLEGATEAFF.